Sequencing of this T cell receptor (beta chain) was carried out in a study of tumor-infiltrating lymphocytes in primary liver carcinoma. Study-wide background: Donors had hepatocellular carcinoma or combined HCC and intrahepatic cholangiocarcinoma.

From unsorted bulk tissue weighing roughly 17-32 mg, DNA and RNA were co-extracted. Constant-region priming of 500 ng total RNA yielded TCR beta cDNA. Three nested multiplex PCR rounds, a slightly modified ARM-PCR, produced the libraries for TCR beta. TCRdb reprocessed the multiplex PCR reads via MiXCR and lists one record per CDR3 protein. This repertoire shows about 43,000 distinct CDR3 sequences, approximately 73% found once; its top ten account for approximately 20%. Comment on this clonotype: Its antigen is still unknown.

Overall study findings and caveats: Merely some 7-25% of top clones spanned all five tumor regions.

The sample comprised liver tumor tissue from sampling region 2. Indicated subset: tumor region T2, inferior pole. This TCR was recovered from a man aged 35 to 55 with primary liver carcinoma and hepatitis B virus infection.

The CDR3 nucleotides read TGTGCCTACAGCTCTTATGGGGGATATCGCAACAATGAGCAGTTCTTC. Translating gives CAYSSYGGYRNNEQFF. V and J are TRBV11-2 and TRBJ2-1; D is tentatively TRBD1 or TRBD2 (5 bases each). The germline V and J ends were trimmed by 11 bases and 5 bases, with 25 bases remaining between them. The CDR3 length is 16 residues. CDR1 and CDR2 from the germline V gene are SGHAT and FQNNGV.